The 9 T cell receptor beta chains given below trace back to one sample, sequenced in a study of T-cell reconstitution after alpha-beta-depleted transplantation in children. As it was prepared, the TCRbeta library received unique molecular identifiers. TCRdb re-called the PCR reads with MiXCR, one entry per CDR3 protein. The table has 250,000 to 400,000 distinct CDR3 sequences, around 25% seen once. Specimen: PBMCs, mostly from graft donor cells, collected 180 days after TCRalphabeta/CD19-depleted stem cell transplant. These receptors originate from a male patient under 18 who had a stem cell transplant for acute lymphoblastic leukemia, so the T cells may come from the graft donor.

This clonotype was observed a handful of times. The rearrangement joins TRBV12-3 or TRBV12-4 to TRBJ2-7, with 12 bases aligning to TRBD2. The CDR3 loop spans 14 amino acids. With V trimmed by 5 bases and J by 6 bases, 5 bases remained unmatched. The CDR3 region is CASSTTSGRGEQYF. CDR3 DNA: TGTGCCAGCAGTACGACTAGCGGGAGAGGCGAGCAGTACTTC.

In DNA form, the CDR3 reads TGCAGTGCTAGACATGACAGGCAATACGAGCAGTACTTC. As protein: CSARHDRQYEQYF. The chain joins TRBV20-1 to TRBJ2-7; D is perhaps TRBD1 (6 bases). Germline V gene data show CDR1 as DFQATT and CDR2 as SNEGSKA (reference sequence). Trimming pared 2 bases from V and 4 bases from J, leaving 12 bases between. CDR3 length: 13 residues.

The chain couples TRBV18 to TRBJ2-4, with 7 bases fitting TRBD1. The CDR3 contains 15 residues. Germline assignment: CDR1 KGHSH and CDR2 LQKENI. V shed 1 base and J 1 base; nucleotides not matched to a gene: 1. The DNA of the CDR3 is TGTGCCAGCTCACCACAGGGGGCGGCCAAAAACATTCAGTACTTC. Encoded protein: CASSPQGAAKNIQYF.

V usage is TRBV6-1 and J usage is TRBJ2-1, with 12 bases identical to TRBD2. Germline CDR1 and CDR2: MNHNS and SASEGT. The CDR3 is 16 amino acids. The V gene end was trimmed by 6 bases and the J gene end by 8 bases; junction bases not matched to a gene: 11. The CDR3 bases are TGTGCCAGCAGATGGCTAGCGGGAGGGCCCAGGGATGAGCAGTTCTTC. Protein product: CASRWLAGGPRDEQFF.

The V and J genes are TRBV11-1 and TRBJ2-3; tentatively, D is TRBD1 (5 bases). The V gene lost 3 bases and the J gene lost 3 bases, with 16 bases spanning the gap. Germline V gene lookup returns CDR1 SGHAT and CDR2 FQDESV (reference sequence). This CDR3 contains 16 residues. CDR3 in DNA: TGTGCCAGCAGCTTTGGGGCTAGTAAGTCGACAGATACGCAGTATTTT. This codes for CASSFGASKSTDTQYF.

This clonotype was detected only a few times. The chain links TRBV5-1 to TRBJ2-6; D not certain. The V gene lost 7 bases and the J gene lost 0 bases, with 17 bases spanning the gap. CDR1 is SGHRS, CDR2 YFSETQ, per germline. The CDR3 sequence is 17 residues long. CDR3 amino acids: CASLLRKGSSGANVLTF. The CDR3 nucleotides read TGCGCCAGCCTCCTGCGGAAGGGAAGCTCTGGGGCCAACGTCCTGACTTTC.

The rearrangement joins TRBV9 to TRBJ2-1; 8 bases line up with TRBD2. Germline assignment: CDR1 SGDLS and CDR2 YYNGEE. The trim removed 0 bases at V and 8 bases at J, leaving 7 bases unmatched. This CDR3 comprises 15 residues. CDR3 DNA: TGTGCCAGCAGCGTAGGAGCGGGGGCGCGAGATGAGCAGTTCTTC. It yields the protein CASSVGAGARDEQFF. Variable domain in full (rest from reference TRBV9 and TRBJ2-1): DSGVTQTPKHLITATGQRVTLRCSPRSGDLSVYWYQQSLDQGLQFLIQYYNGEERAKGNILERFSAQQFPDLHSELNLSSLELGDSALYFCASSVGAGARDEQFFGPGTRLTVL.

The chain combines TRBV20-1 with TRBJ2-7, with 8 nucleotides matching TRBD1. V lost 4 bases and J lost 4; bases outside the gene matches: 6. Germline V gives CDR1 DFQATT, CDR2 SNEGSKA (reference sequence). The CDR3 runs to 13 residues. In DNA form, the CDR3 reads TGCAGTGCTACCGACAGGGGTCGATACGAGCAGTACTTC. Translating it yields CSATDRGRYEQYF.

The J gene is TRBJ2-1, the V gene TRBV2, with 8 nucleotides matching TRBD2. Per the germline V gene, CDR1 is SNHLY and CDR2 is FYNNEI. V lost 10 bases to trimming and J lost 9 bases; unmatched junction nucleotides: 8. The CDR3 runs 12 residues. CDR3 in amino acids: CANPGTRGEQFF. The CDR3 nucleotides are TGTGCCAACCCCGGGACTAGGGGTGAGCAGTTCTTC.